The 13 T cell receptor beta chains listed next were all sequenced from one sample in a study of blood T cell repertoires in COVID-19. Generated by immunoSEQ multiplex PCR, the TCRdb table keeps only in-frame clones and is missing some. The table has approximately 230,000 clones, around 85% seen once; the top ten hold roughly 10%. The specimen was peripheral blood. All receptors come from an elderly man with acute or convalescent COVID-19.

This clone was detected only once. This rearrangement joins TRBV5-4 to TRBJ1-6; D ambiguous. The CDR3 is 15 amino acids. V was pared by 4 bases and J by 6 bases, with 14 bases between. Germline V gives CDR1 SGHNT, CDR2 YYREEE (reference sequence). The CDR3 coding sequence is TGTGCCAGCAGCCTGACCCAAGGGAGTAATTCACCCCTCCACTTT. Translated: CASSLTQGSNSPLHF.

V usage is TRBV6-5 and J usage is TRBJ2-7, with TRBD2 matching over 8 bases. Germline trimming cut 2 bases from V and 1 base from J; bases unmatched to any gene: 7. Germline V gene data show CDR1 as MNHEY and CDR2 as SVGAGI. The CDR3 covers 16 residues. CDR3 sequence reads: CASSYALAGGSYEQYF. The CDR3 DNA is TGTGCCAGCAGTTACGCCCTGGCGGGGGGATCCTACGAGCAGTACTTC.

The chain recombines TRBV29-1 with TRBJ1-3; D unresolved. V lost 7 bases to trimming and J lost 1 base, with 8 bases between them. This CDR3 spans 12 amino acids. Germline values: CDR1 SQVTM, CDR2 ANQGSEA. CDR3 DNA sequence: TGCAGCGCCCAGCGATCTGGAAACACCATATATTTT. Translation: CSAQRSGNTIYF.

In nucleotides, the CDR3 is TGTGCCAGCAGGAGCGGAAGGGCAGGCTATGGCTACACCTTC. Residues: CASRSGRAGYGYTF. The gene calls are TRBV28 and TRBJ1-2, with no clear D. CDR1 is MDHEN and CDR2 is SYDVKM in the germline V gene. V shed 6 bases and J shed 4 bases, with 15 bases lying between them. The CDR3 loop spans 14 amino acids.

The rearrangement joins TRBV6-5 to TRBJ2-3; 10 nucleotides align to TRBD2. The CDR3 loop spans 15 amino acids. Germline CDR1 is MNHEY and CDR2 is SVGAGI. Trimming cost V 5 bases and J 1 base; bases outside gene matches: 3. The CDR3 bases are TGTGCCAGCAGTCCGCTAGCGGGAGGCACAGATACGCAGTATTTT. Its protein is CASSPLAGGTDTQYF.

J is TRBJ1-2 and V is TRBV27; D might be TRBD1 (5 bases). Trimming pared 5 bases from V and 3 bases from J, leaving 16 bases between. Germline V lookup: CDR1 MNHEY, CDR2 SMNVEV (reference sequence). CDR3 length equals 15 residues. The CDR3: CASSLSGPPYYGYTF. The CDR3 DNA follows: TGTGCCAGCAGTCTCTCAGGGCCCCCTTACTATGGCTACACCTTC.

The V gene is TRBV5-1, the J gene TRBJ1-6; D gene unclear. The germline gives CDR1 SGHRS, CDR2 YFSETQ. Trimming removed 4 bases from V and 3 bases from J, with 11 bases in between. The CDR3 spans 15 residues. This CDR3 reads CASSLSGIYNSPLHF. The CDR3 DNA is TGCGCCAGCAGCCTGTCGGGGATCTATAATTCACCCCTCCACTTT.

The chain recombines TRBV6-2 or TRBV6-3 with TRBJ1-5; D unresolved. V lost 2 bases, J lost 3 bases, and 11 bases lay in between. Germline CDR1 MNHEY, CDR2 SVGEGT. This CDR3 is built from 15 residues. CDR3 coding DNA: TGTGCCAGCAGTTACACCTCCTGGGCCAATCAGCCCCAGCATTTT. Translation gives CASSYTSWANQPQHF.

The chain joins TRBV5-4 to TRBJ2-4; 7 bases agree with TRBD1. CDR3 length: 15 residues. CDR1 and CDR2 (germline): SGHNT, YYREEE (reference sequence). Trimming cost V 3 bases and J 1 base; bases outside gene matches: 4. CDR3 nucleotides: TGTGCCAGCAGCTCCGACAGGGCTGCCAAAAACATTCAGTACTTC. It specifies CASSSDRAAKNIQYF.

The rearrangement uses TRBV28 and TRBJ1-6; D ambiguous. This CDR3 has 16 amino acids. Germline CDR1 MDHEN, CDR2 SYDVKM. The V and J ends lost 6 bases and 0 bases respectively, with 12 bases between them. The CDR3 DNA reads TGTGCCAGCAGGCCCTCCTGGAGCTCCTATAATTCACCCCTCCACTTT. This encodes CASRPSWSSYNSPLHF.

The J gene is TRBJ1-5, the V gene TRBV19; maybe TRBD1 (6 bases). Trimming removed 3 bases at V and 5 bases at J, with 11 bases between. From germline, CDR1 is LNHDA and CDR2 SQIVND (reference sequence). CDR3 size: 14 residues. CDR3 sequence reads: CASSMSQGYQPQHF. The CDR3 DNA reads as TGTGCCAGTAGTATGAGTCAGGGGTATCAGCCCCAGCATTTT.

This rearrangement joins TRBV2 to TRBJ2-7; 8 bases are shared with TRBD1. This CDR3 has 14 residues. V dropped 6 bases and J dropped 2; count of bases not matched to a gene: 6. Germline V gives CDR1 SNHLY, CDR2 FYNNEI. The CDR3, as DNA: TGTGCCAGCAGAGCCAGGGGGCCCACCTACGAGCAGTACTTC. It is translated as CASRARGPTYEQYF.

This CDR3 reads CASRSGTSIHEQYF. CDR3 sequence (DNA): TGTGCCAGCAGGTCCGGGACTAGCATCCACGAGCAGTACTTC. This chain links TRBV28 with TRBJ2-7, with 9 nucleotides matching TRBD2. After removal of 6 bases from V and 5 bases from J, the junction contained 8 bases not matched to a gene. Per germline, CDR1 MDHEN and CDR2 SYDVKM. The CDR3 totals 14 residues.